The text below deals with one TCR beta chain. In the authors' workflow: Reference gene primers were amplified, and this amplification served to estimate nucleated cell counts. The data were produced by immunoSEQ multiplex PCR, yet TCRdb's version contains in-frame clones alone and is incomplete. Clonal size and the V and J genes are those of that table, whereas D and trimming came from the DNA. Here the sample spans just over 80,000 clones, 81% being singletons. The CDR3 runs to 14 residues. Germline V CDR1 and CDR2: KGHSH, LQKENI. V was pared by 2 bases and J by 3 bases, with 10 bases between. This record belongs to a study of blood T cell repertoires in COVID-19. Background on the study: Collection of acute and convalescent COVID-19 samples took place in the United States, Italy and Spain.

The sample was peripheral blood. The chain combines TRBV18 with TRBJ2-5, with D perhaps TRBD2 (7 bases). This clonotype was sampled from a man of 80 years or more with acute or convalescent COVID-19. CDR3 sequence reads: CASSPWEGEETQYF. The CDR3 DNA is TGTGCCAGCTCACCATGGGAGGGGGAAGAGACCCAGTACTTC.